A single sample is the source of the 23 T cell receptor beta chains below, sequenced in a study of metastatic and nonmetastatic thyroid tumors. Patients were all untreated before their thyroid surgery. TCRdb re-processed the PCR reads through MiXCR. In the table there are some 10,000 clones, approximately 31% of which are singletons. Sequencing was carried out using tumor tissue. Receptor source: a female donor with papillary thyroid cancer or a benign thyroid nodule (not recorded which). Some clones in this sample may be carry-over from other donors' samples.

This clone is medium-sized. V gene TRBV5-6 combines with J gene TRBJ1-3, with TRBD1 identical over 10 bases. This CDR3 has 14 residues. The junction had 7 bases not matched to a gene; V was cut back by 2 bases and J by 11 bases. Germline V gene data show CDR1 as SGHDT and CDR2 as YYEEEE. The CDR3 nucleotides read TGTGCCAGCAGCTTACGGGACAGGGGTGGTGCCATATATTTT. Protein: CASSLRDRGGAIYF.

This clone qualifies as medium-sized. This chain uses TRBV20-1 with TRBJ2-1; TRBD1 matches at 9 bases. The CDR3 sequence is 14 residues long. In germline, CDR1 is DFQATT, CDR2 SNEGSKA (reference sequence). J lost 2 bases, V lost 3 bases, and 2 bases had no gene match. The CDR3 here is CSARRTGAYNEQFF. The CDR3 DNA reads as TGCAGTGCTAGGCGGACAGGGGCCTACAATGAGCAGTTCTTC.

The chain has TRBV18 and TRBJ1-5; a weak D match, TRBD1 (5 bases). Between the trimmed V and J ends, which lost 3 bases and 5 bases, there was a span of 14 bases. The CDR3 length is 15 residues. The germline V gene encodes CDR1 KGHSH and CDR2 LQKENI. The CDR3 sequence is CASSPTSLGDQPQHF. CDR3 in DNA: TGTGCCAGCTCACCGACCTCCTTGGGGGATCAGCCCCAGCATTTT.

The chain links TRBV20-1 to TRBJ1-5; no definite D call. Germline-derived CDR1 and CDR2 are DFQATT and SNEGSKA (reference sequence). This CDR3 has 14 residues. V shed 6 bases and J shed 0 bases, with 12 bases lying between them. The CDR3 DNA sequence: TGCAGTGCCAGTCCGGATATTAGCAATCAGCCCCAGCATTTT. This encodes CSASPDISNQPQHF.

Relative to its sample, this clone is large. The V and J genes are TRBV6-1 and TRBJ1-6; 7 bases match TRBD1. CDR1 and CDR2 from the germline V gene are MNHNS and SASEGT. There are 15 residues in the CDR3. The V gene end was trimmed by 3 bases and the J gene end by 6 bases; junction bases not matched to a gene: 5. CDR3 sequence reads: CASSEYQGVNSPLHF. CDR3 bases: TGTGCCAGCAGTGAGTACCAGGGGGTTAATTCACCCCTCCACTTT.

Here the CDR3 DNA reads TGTGCCAGCAGTGAAGACGGCAGGGGAGGGTCTGGGGCCAACGTCCTGACTTTC. Its translation is CASSEDGRGGSGANVLTF. The rearrangement links TRBV6-1 to TRBJ2-6, with a weak D call TRBD2 (7 bases). Germline V gene lookup returns CDR1 MNHNS and CDR2 SASEGT. The CDR3 is made up of 18 amino acids. The V gene lost 1 base and the J gene lost 1 base, with 14 bases spanning the gap.

In its sample, this clone is large. The chain couples TRBV6-1 to TRBJ2-1; D might be TRBD1 (7 bases). The CDR3 totals 15 residues. Deletions cut 7 bases from V and 10 bases from J, with 23 bases between. Germline V lookup: CDR1 MNHNS, CDR2 SASEGT. For the CDR3, the DNA is TGTGCCAGCACCGCAAAGGAGGGGGCCGGGGTCGAGCAGTTCTTC. This sequence encodes CASTAKEGAGVEQFF.

This clone has at least ten counts. The V gene is TRBV12-3 or TRBV12-4, the J gene TRBJ2-1; 9 bases align to TRBD2. V lost 3 bases, J lost 2 bases, and 2 bases stayed unmatched. This CDR3 has 15 residues. CDR3 in amino acids: CASSFGGGAYNEQFF. The CDR3 DNA sequence: TGTGCCAGCAGTTTCGGCGGGGGGGCCTACAATGAGCAGTTCTTC.

This clone is judged medium-sized. The genes are TRBV7-9 and TRBJ2-3; 8 bases line up with TRBD1. J gave up 3 bases and V 4 bases, and 6 bases lay outside the gene matches. This CDR3 is built from 15 residues. Germline loops: CDR1 SEHNR, CDR2 FQNEAQ (reference sequence). CDR3 DNA: TGTGCCAGCAGCTCCTGGACAGGGCGGACAGATACGCAGTATTTT. It encodes CASSSWTGRTDTQYF.

This clone was counted at least ten times. J is TRBJ1-4 and V is TRBV7-9; D not resolved. The V gene lost 1 base and the J gene lost 5 bases, with 8 bases spanning the gap. CDR1 and CDR2 (germline): SEHNR, FQNEAQ (reference sequence). This CDR3 has 14 amino acids. This CDR3 reads CASSLGLKNEKLFF. The CDR3 region has the DNA TGTGCCAGCAGCTTAGGCTTAAAGAATGAAAAACTGTTTTTT.

This chain uses TRBV6-2 or TRBV6-3 with TRBJ1-1; D might be TRBD1 (6 bases). This CDR3 comprises 17 residues. Germline V gene data show CDR1 as MNHEY and CDR2 as SVGEGT. V lost 7 bases to trimming and J lost 3 bases, with 24 bases between them. This chain's CDR3 is CASTQRGARTLDTEAFF. CDR3 in DNA: TGTGCCAGCACCCAGAGGGGGGCGCGGACTCTGGACACTGAAGCTTTCTTT.

Only one count was recorded for this clone. This rearrangement joins TRBV20-1 to TRBJ2-1; 9 nucleotides match TRBD2. The CDR3 runs to 16 residues. V shed 0 bases, J shed 3 bases, and the junction held 6 bases outside the gene matches. The germline V gene encodes CDR1 DFQATT and CDR2 SNEGSKA (reference sequence). The CDR3 is CSARDSSGSFYNEQFF. In DNA, the CDR3 is TGCAGTGCTAGAGATAGTAGCGGGAGCTTCTACAATGAGCAGTTCTTC.

The genes are TRBV2 and TRBJ2-1; D uncertain. Germline V gene sequence: CDR1 SNHLY, CDR2 FYNNEI. This CDR3 comprises 16 residues. Trimming removed 3 bases from V and 0 bases from J, with 12 bases in between. CDR3 bases: TGTGCCAGCAGTGAGAGCGAGGTTAGCTCCTACAATGAGCAGTTCTTC. Translating it yields CASSESEVSSYNEQFF. Full variable domain (outside the CDR3, taken from reference TRBV2 and TRBJ2-1): EPEVTQTPSHQVTQMGQEVILRCVPISNHLYFYWYRQILGQKVEFLVSFYNNEISEKSEIFDDQFSVERPDGSNFTLKIRSTKLEDSAMYFCASSESEVSSYNEQFFGPGTRLTVL.

In regard to this clone: At one end the junction does not follow the germline gene, possibly because of a read error. V is TRBV4-2 and J is TRBJ2-7; D ambiguous. The CDR3 length is 14 residues. CDR1 and CDR2 (germline): LGHNA, YNFKEQ. The CDR3 DNA reads TGTGCCAGCATCCAAGATCCCTCGTCCGGCGAGCAGTACTTC. The encoded protein is CASIQDPSSGEQYF.

There are a few counts of this clone. CDR3 loop: CASGRTGGEQYF. The CDR3 nucleotides read TGTGCCAGCGGAAGGACAGGCGGGGAGCAGTACTTC. This sequence joins TRBV6-1 and TRBJ2-7, with TRBD1 identical over 7 bases. The CDR3 extends over 12 amino acids. CDR1 MNHNS and CDR2 SASEGT come from the germline V gene. Trimming took 8 bases from V and 7 from J; bases not matched to a gene: 8.

The chain recombines TRBV5-1 with TRBJ1-1, with D tentatively TRBD1 (5 bases). The CDR3 consists of 15 residues. Trimming shortened V by 4 bases and J by 2 bases, and 15 bases separated the two germline ends. The germline V gene encodes CDR1 SGHRS and CDR2 YFSETQ. As DNA, the CDR3 is TGCGCCAGCAGCCTCCCCCAGGGTTCCAACACTGAAGCTTTCTTT. This codes for CASSLPQGSNTEAFF.

This clone counts as medium-sized. The chain recombines TRBV19 with TRBJ1-2; possible D gene TRBD1, 6 bases. CDR3 length equals 15 residues. Looked up from germline, CDR1 is LNHDA and CDR2 is SQIVND (reference sequence). V shed 5 bases and J shed 5 bases, with 18 bases lying between them. The CDR3 bases are TGTGCCAGTAGTTACTCTTGGGGGGCCGGGTATGGCTACACCTTC. It specifies CASSYSWGAGYGYTF. Full variable domain (missing parts from reference TRBV19 and TRBJ1-2): DGGITQSPKYLFRKEGQNVTLSCEQNLNHDAMYWYRQDPGQGLRLIYYSQIVNDFQKGDIAEGYSVSREKKESFPLTVTSAQKNPTAFYLCASSYSWGAGYGYTFGSGTRLTVV.

The V gene is TRBV13, the J gene TRBJ1-5, with 8 bases matching TRBD1. The CDR3 loop spans 16 amino acids. V dropped 4 bases and J dropped 4; count of bases not matched to a gene: 9. Looked up from germline, CDR1 is PRHDT and CDR2 is FYEKMQ (reference sequence). The CDR3 sequence is CASSSRGRGGNQPQHF. CDR3 DNA: TGTGCCAGCAGCTCCAGGGGGCGGGGAGGGAATCAGCCCCAGCATTTT.

This sequence joins TRBV7-9 and TRBJ2-7, with 7 bases matching TRBD1. Germline V gene lookup returns CDR1 SEHNR and CDR2 FQNEAQ (reference sequence). Trimming at V came to 7 bases and at J to 7 bases, leaving 16 bases not matched to a gene. CDR3 length equals 15 residues. The CDR3 sequence is CASTTLSTGMGEQYF. CDR3 nucleotide sequence: TGTGCCAGCACCACCCTATCGACAGGGATGGGGGAGCAGTACTTC.

The CDR3 is CASSIGLVLNEQFF. DNA of the CDR3: TGTGCCAGTAGTATCGGACTAGTGTTGAATGAGCAGTTCTTC. The chain is built from TRBV19 and TRBJ2-1, with 7 nucleotides matching TRBD2. The V gene's germline CDR1 is LNHDA and CDR2 SQIVND (reference sequence). The CDR3 is made up of 14 amino acids. Trimming at V came to 3 bases and at J to 7 bases, leaving 6 bases not matched to a gene.

This clone was seen once. The chain joins TRBV5-1 to TRBJ2-7, with TRBD2 matching over 7 bases. V was pared by 2 bases and J by 4 bases, with 6 bases of the junction left unmatched. The CDR3 loop spans 14 amino acids. Germline values: CDR1 SGHRS, CDR2 YFSETQ. In DNA form, the CDR3 reads TGCGCCAGCAGCTTCGCGGGAGTCTCTTACGAGCAGTACTTC. Protein: CASSFAGVSYEQYF.

This clone appeared a few times. As DNA, the CDR3 is TGCAGTGCCTTAGGACAGGGGGTCGGAAACACCATATATTTT. Translation: CSALGQGVGNTIYF. This chain connects TRBV20-1 to TRBJ1-3; 10 nucleotides align to TRBD1. The CDR3 contains 14 residues. V lost 6 bases, J lost 4 bases, and 6 bases stayed unmatched. Germline CDR1 is DFQATT and CDR2 is SNEGSKA (reference sequence).

Ten or more counts support this clone. This rearrangement joins TRBV5-4 to TRBJ2-5; D may be TRBD2 (5 bases). V shed 4 bases and J shed 2 bases, with 15 bases lying between them. Germline assignment: CDR1 SGHNT and CDR2 YYREEE (reference sequence). This CDR3 comprises 15 residues. The CDR3 spells CASSPRFTGQETQYF. DNA of the CDR3: TGTGCCAGCAGCCCCCGTTTCACGGGGCAAGAGACCCAGTACTTC.